This TCR beta chain was profiled in a study of graft-versus-host responses after intestinal transplantation. General study findings and limits: Ileal or blood samples showed some GvH clones first, and such clones were also found in recipient marrow.

Remarks on this clone: Its antigen is unknown.

The germline CDR1 and CDR2 sequences are MNHNY and SVGAGI (reference sequence). V lost 6 bases to trimming and J lost 4 bases; unmatched junction nucleotides: 10. This CDR3 is 15 amino acids long. The data were produced by immunoSEQ multiplex PCR, yet TCRdb's version contains in-frame clones alone and is incomplete. The sample has tens of thousands of clones, 82% seen once. This sequence was found in a human donor who received an intestinal transplant. This chain uses TRBV6-6 with TRBJ1-1; 8 nucleotides agree with TRBD1. This material consisted of unstimulated CD4+ T cells sorted from spleen or lymph node cells, taken before intestinal transplant. CDR3 protein: CASRGQARGGTEAFF. In DNA, the CDR3 is TGTGCCAGCAGGGGACAGGCCAGGGGAGGCACTGAAGCTTTCTTT.